This paragraph covers one T cell receptor (beta chain) sequence. Its antigen is not identified. This sample is drawn from a study of neoadjuvant nivolumab and ipilimumab in lung cancer. General study points: Compared with tumor-adjacent uninvolved lung, resected tumors showed greater richness and clonality. Only two of four nivolumab-treated tumors gained richness and clonality by surgery.

Profiled with immunoSEQ multiplex PCR; TCRdb holds only in-frame clones, not every one. The data show some 43,000 clones, with around 88% seen just once and roughly 3.7% held by the top ten. The sequenced sample was blood, obtained before neoadjuvant nivolumab, alone or with ipilimumab. This clonotype originated in an adult with non-small cell lung cancer. Some clones in this sample may be carry-over from other donors' samples.

CDR3 DNA sequence: TGTGCCAGCAGCTTATTCCCCGGCTACGAGCAGTACTTC. Protein sequence: CASSLFPGYEQYF. The chain recombines TRBV7-9 with TRBJ2-7; unclear D gene. V lost 2 bases and J 3 bases, leaving 8 bases between the germline ends. CDR1 and CDR2 from the germline V gene are SEHNR and FQNEAQ (reference sequence). This CDR3 region has 13 residues.